The TCR beta chain under discussion was sequenced for a study of T cell responses to AZD1222 COVID-19 vaccine. Sequenced by immunoSEQ multiplex PCR; TCRdb stores in-frame clones only, minus some. The sample has 100,000 to 110,000 clones; 80% to 90% are singletons. This clone came up once. The V end was cut by 0 bases, the J end by 3 bases, with 11 bases between. CDR1 and CDR2 (germline): MNHNS, SASEGT. This CDR3 is built from 15 residues. The sequencing used peripheral blood, collected on day 0 of AZD1222 vaccination. This chain joins TRBV6-1 and TRBJ1-2, with TRBD1 as a possible D gene (5 bases). This TCR was sampled from an adult in good health. CDR3 sequence reads: CASSEARRGDYGYTF. In nucleotides, the CDR3 is TGTGCCAGCAGTGAAGCGCGGCGAGGGGACTATGGCTACACCTTC.